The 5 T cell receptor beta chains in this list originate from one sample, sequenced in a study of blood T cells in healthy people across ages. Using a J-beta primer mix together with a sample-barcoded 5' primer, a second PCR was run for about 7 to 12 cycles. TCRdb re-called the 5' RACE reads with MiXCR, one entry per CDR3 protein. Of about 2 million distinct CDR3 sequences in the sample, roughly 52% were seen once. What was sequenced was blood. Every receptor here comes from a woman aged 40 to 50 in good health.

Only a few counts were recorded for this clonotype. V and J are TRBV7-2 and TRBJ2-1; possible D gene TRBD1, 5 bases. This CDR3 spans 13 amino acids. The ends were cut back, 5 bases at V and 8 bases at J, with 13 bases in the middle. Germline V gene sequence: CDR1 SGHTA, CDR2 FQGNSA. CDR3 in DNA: TGTGCCAGCAGCCCCAATGGGGCCTATGAGCAGTTCTTC. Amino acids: CASSPNGAYEQFF.

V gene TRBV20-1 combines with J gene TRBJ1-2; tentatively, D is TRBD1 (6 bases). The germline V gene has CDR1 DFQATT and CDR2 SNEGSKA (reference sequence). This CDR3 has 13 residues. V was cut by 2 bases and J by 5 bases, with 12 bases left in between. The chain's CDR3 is CSARSGAKYGYTF. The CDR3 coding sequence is TGCAGTGCTAGATCGGGGGCCAAGTATGGCTACACCTTC.

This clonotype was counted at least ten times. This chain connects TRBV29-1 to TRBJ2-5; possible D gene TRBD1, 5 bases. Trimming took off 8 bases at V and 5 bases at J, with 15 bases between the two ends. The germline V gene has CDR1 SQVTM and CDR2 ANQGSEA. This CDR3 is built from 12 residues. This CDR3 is CSFFEGVETQYF. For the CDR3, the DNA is TGCAGCTTCTTTGAAGGGGTTGAGACCCAGTACTTC.

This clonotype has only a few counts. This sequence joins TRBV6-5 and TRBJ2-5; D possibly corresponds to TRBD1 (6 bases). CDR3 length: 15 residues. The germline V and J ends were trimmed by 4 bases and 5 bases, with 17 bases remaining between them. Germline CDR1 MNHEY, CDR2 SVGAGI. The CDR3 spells CASSSTQGMLETQYF. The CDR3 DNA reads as TGTGCCAGCAGTTCTACACAGGGAATGTTGGAGACCCAGTACTTC.

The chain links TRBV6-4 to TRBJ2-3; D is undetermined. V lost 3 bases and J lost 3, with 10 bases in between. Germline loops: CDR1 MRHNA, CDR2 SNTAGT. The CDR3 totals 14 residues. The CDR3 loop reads CASSETYLTDTQYF. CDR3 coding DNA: TGTGCCAGCAGTGAAACGTACCTAACAGATACGCAGTATTTT.